Listed here are 26 T cell receptor beta chains from one sample, sequenced in a study of human T cells and chemical hapten exposure. Documented time point: patch test 2, 6 weeks after DPC sensitization. Treatment indicated: therapeutic diphenylcyclopropenone sensitization with weekly scalp DPC. TCRdb reanalysed the RACE reads using MiXCR and keeps one entry per CDR3 protein. Altogether around 360,000 distinct CDR3 sequences are present, about 6% being singletons, with the ten largest covering 4.5% to 6%. Sequenced here: whole blood, sampled in connection with sensitization to the hapten diphenylcyclopropenone (DPC). The receptors originated from a young woman with alopecia areata. Some clones in this sample may be carry-over from other donors' samples.

About this clonotype: A much more abundant neighbour one base away suggests this may be a read error. This chain joins TRBV6-5 and TRBJ1-5; no definite D call. This CDR3 comprises 16 residues. Germline CDR1 MNHEY, CDR2 SVGAGI. The CDR3 sequence: CASRPSAGSGNRPQHF. CDR3 bases: TGTGCCAGCAGACCGAGTGCTGGCTCGGGCAATCGGCCCCAGCATTTT.

Many counts were recorded for this clonotype. V is TRBV27 and J is TRBJ1-1, with D perhaps matching TRBD1 (5 bases). The CDR3 is made up of 13 amino acids. CDR1 is MNHEY and CDR2 is SMNVEV in the germline V gene (reference sequence). V dropped 2 bases and J dropped 8 bases, with 12 bases sitting between them. The CDR3 is CASSLAGTPEAFF. The CDR3 DNA reads TGTGCCAGCAGTTTAGCCGGGACTCCAGAAGCTTTCTTT.

This clonotype was picked up a small number of times. The rearrangement joins TRBV7-3 to TRBJ2-1; D may be TRBD1 (6 bases). V was shortened by 5 bases and J by 4 bases, with 15 bases between the two germline ends. This CDR3 region has 15 residues. Germline V gene sequence: CDR1 SGHTA, CDR2 FQGTGA. CDR3 DNA: TGTGCCAGCAGCACCGGGACAAGTCCGTACAATGAGCAGTTCTTC. Translating gives CASSTGTSPYNEQFF.

This clonotype came up a few times. This chain uses TRBV20-1 with TRBJ1-1, with D perhaps matching TRBD1 (5 bases). Germline CDR1 is DFQATT and CDR2 is SNEGSKA (reference sequence). The germline V and J ends were trimmed by 5 bases and 4 bases, with 20 bases remaining between them. The CDR3 covers 15 residues. CDR3 DNA sequence: TGCAGTGCTCGGAAGGCGAGTACGGGGGGCACTGAAGCTTTCTTT. It codes for CSARKASTGGTEAFF.

This clonotype was detected ten times or more. The chain couples TRBV7-2 to TRBJ2-1, with 7 bases matching TRBD2. The V and J ends lost 0 bases and 5 bases, in that order; junction bases with no gene match: 10. The V gene's germline CDR1 is SGHTA and CDR2 FQGNSA. The CDR3 has 17 residues. CDR3: CASSLARLGGLDNEQFF. CDR3 sequence (DNA): TGTGCCAGCAGCTTAGCGCGTCTCGGGGGGTTAGACAATGAGCAGTTCTTC.

V and J are TRBV4-1 and TRBJ1-5; the D gene is possibly TRBD1 (6 bases). From germline, CDR1 is MGHRA and CDR2 YSYEKL. V lost 0 bases and J lost 5, with 11 bases in between. This CDR3 comprises 15 residues. The CDR3 loop is CASSQEGAGDQPQHF. Here the CDR3 DNA reads TGCGCCAGCAGCCAAGAGGGGGCAGGGGATCAGCCCCAGCATTTT.

This clonotype was picked up many times. V is TRBV5-1 and J is TRBJ2-3, with unresolved D. V was cut by 1 base and J by 1 base, with 10 bases left in between. This CDR3 comprises 15 residues. The germline V gene encodes CDR1 SGHRS and CDR2 YFSETQ. CDR3 loop: CASSLYGDGTDTQYF. In nucleotides, the CDR3 is TGCGCCAGCAGCTTGTATGGAGACGGCACAGATACGCAGTATTTT.

The gene calls are TRBV20-1 and TRBJ1-1; TRBD1 aligns across 7 bases. Per germline, CDR1 DFQATT and CDR2 SNEGSKA (reference sequence). CDR3 length: 15 amino acids. The ends lost 1 base at V and 7 bases at J; junction bases unmatched: 12. The DNA of the CDR3 is TGCAGTGCTAGAGTTCAACAGGGGAGTCAAGGTGAAGCTTTCTTT. Its translation is CSARVQQGSQGEAFF.

This clonotype was picked up many times. The chain links TRBV5-4 to TRBJ2-7; D gene uncertain. CDR3 length equals 13 residues. V gave up 0 bases and J gave up 7 bases, with 11 bases separating them. CDR1 SGHNT and CDR2 YYREEE come from the germline V gene (reference sequence). The CDR3 protein is CASSLGLPGEQYF. DNA for the CDR3: TGTGCCAGCAGCTTGGGACTGCCTGGGGAGCAGTACTTC.

This clonotype was counted many times. The gene calls are TRBV28 and TRBJ2-7, with no clear D. Trimming cost V 3 bases and J 0 bases, with 9 bases left between them. Germline CDR1 MDHEN, CDR2 SYDVKM. This CDR3 is built from 14 residues. In DNA form, the CDR3 reads TGTGCCAGCAGTTTCTTAGACTCCTCCTACGAGCAGTACTTC. It codes for CASSFLDSSYEQYF.

The chain joins TRBV3-1 to TRBJ2-2; D uncertain. This CDR3 region has 15 residues. Deletions cut 1 base from V and 7 bases from J, with 13 bases between. CDR1 LGHDT and CDR2 YNNKEL come from the germline V gene (reference sequence). CDR3 in amino acids: CASSQASLDGGELFF. Written as DNA, the CDR3 is TGTGCCAGCAGCCAAGCCTCGTTAGATGGCGGGGAGCTGTTTTTT.

This clonotype was found a few times. This chain connects TRBV12-5 to TRBJ2-3; 12 nucleotides match TRBD2. The germline V gene has CDR1 LGHNT and CDR2 FRNRAP. V gave up 5 bases and J gave up 6 bases; unmatched junction bases: 21. CDR3 length: 20 amino acids. The CDR3 region has the DNA TGTGCTAGTGGTACCTTCCTGGGACTAGCGGGTGGTCGGGGGCCGGATACGCAGTATTTT. It specifies CASGTFLGLAGGRGPDTQYF.

This clonotype was detected a few times. The chain carries TRBV11-2 and TRBJ1-5; the match to TRBD1 covers 9 bases. Germline CDR1 SGHAT, CDR2 FQNNGV. J gave up 7 bases and V 5 bases, and 9 bases lay outside the gene matches. The CDR3 has 15 residues. CDR3 DNA: TGTGCCAGCAGCCGACTACAGGGGGCAGGGCAGCCCCAGCATTTT. Protein product: CASSRLQGAGQPQHF. Using reference TRBV11-2 and TRBJ1-5 for the parts outside the CDR3, the full variable domain is EAGVAQSPRYKIIEKRQSVAFWCNPISGHATLYWYQQILGQGPKLLIQFQNNGVVDDSQLPKDRFSAERLKGVDSTLKIQPAKLEDSAVYLCASSRLQGAGQPQHFGDGTRLSIL.

This clonotype was detected ten times or more. V is TRBV6-4 and J is TRBJ1-5, with 8 positions matching TRBD1. CDR1 and CDR2 (germline): MRHNA, SNTAGT. The CDR3 has 14 amino acids. V lost 5 bases and J lost 5; bases outside the gene matches: 5. CDR3 region: CASSLQGGDQPQHF. The CDR3 nucleotides are TGTGCCAGCAGTTTACAGGGGGGAGATCAGCCCCAGCATTTT.

V is TRBV11-3 and J is TRBJ2-1; 7 positions agree with TRBD2. The CDR3 contains 15 residues. J gave up 2 bases and V 1 base, and 2 bases lay outside the gene matches. Germline V gene data show CDR1 as SGHNT and CDR2 as YENEEA. CDR3 nucleotides: TGTGCCAGCAGCTTAGTCCGGGGGGCCTACAATGAGCAGTTCTTC. Translation: CASSLVRGAYNEQFF.

This clonotype appeared many times. This chain connects TRBV20-1 to TRBJ2-7, with D tentatively TRBD1 or TRBD2 (6 bases each). V was cut by 6 bases and J by 0 bases, with 12 bases left in between. The CDR3 has 13 amino acids. Germline loops: CDR1 DFQATT, CDR2 SNEGSKA (reference sequence). The CDR3 DNA sequence: TGCAGTGCAAGGGGGGTTGGCTCCTACGAGCAGTACTTC. Translation: CSARGVGSYEQYF.

This chain links TRBV29-1 with TRBJ2-3, with D tentatively TRBD1 or TRBD2 (5 bases each). The V and J ends lost 8 bases and 0 bases respectively, with 12 bases between them. In germline, CDR1 is SQVTM, CDR2 ANQGSEA. This CDR3 is 13 amino acids long. In DNA form, the CDR3 reads TGCAGCCTTCTCCGGGACAGCACAGATACGCAGTATTTT. It encodes CSLLRDSTDTQYF.

This clonotype has ten or more counts. The gene calls are TRBV7-9 and TRBJ1-1; D is unresolved. V was trimmed by 4 bases and J by 4 bases, leaving 10 bases between them. The CDR3 loop spans 13 amino acids. CDR1 is SEHNR and CDR2 is FQNEAQ in the germline V gene (reference sequence). CDR3 DNA sequence: TGTGCCAGCAGCTCCTTAACGGGCACTGAAGCTTTCTTT. It encodes CASSSLTGTEAFF.

This clonotype appeared many times. The genes are TRBV27 and TRBJ1-2; 8 nucleotides agree with TRBD1. With V trimmed by 5 bases and J by 4 bases, 12 bases remained unmatched. The V gene's germline CDR1 is MNHEY and CDR2 SMNVEV (reference sequence). The CDR3 has 16 amino acids. The CDR3 here is CASSPRTGQVVYGYTF. The CDR3 DNA reads TGTGCCAGCAGTCCCCGGACAGGGCAAGTTGTCTATGGCTACACCTTC.

The V and J genes are TRBV6-1 and TRBJ2-3; tentatively, D is TRBD2 (6 bases). Germline CDR1 is MNHNS and CDR2 is SASEGT. The V end was cut by 6 bases, the J end by 0 bases, with 19 bases between. The CDR3 sequence is 17 residues long. The DNA for the CDR3 is TGTGCCAGCAGCTCCCGGGCGCGGGGCTTGAGCACAGATACGCAGTATTTT. It is translated as CASSSRARGLSTDTQYF.

This clonotype was picked up many times. The chain uses TRBV4-3 and TRBJ2-3, with 9 bases matching TRBD1. Germline CDR1 is LGHNA and CDR2 is YSLEER. The CDR3 is 17 residues long. With 2 bases clipped from V and 2 bases from J, the junction kept 8 bases outside the gene matches. As DNA, the CDR3 is TGCGCCAGCAGCCAACGGGGACAGGGCGACTTCACAGATACGCAGTATTTT. This sequence encodes CASSQRGQGDFTDTQYF.

This chain uses TRBV10-3 with TRBJ1-1; 7 positions agree with TRBD1. The V gene end was trimmed by 6 bases and the J gene end by 4 bases; junction bases not matched to a gene: 11. Germline V gives CDR1 ENHRY, CDR2 SYGVKD. This CDR3 contains 15 residues. The CDR3 reads CAIRGRQGVSTEAFF. CDR3 nucleotide sequence: TGTGCCATCAGGGGAAGACAGGGAGTATCCACTGAAGCTTTCTTT.

This clonotype has a handful of counts. The rearrangement joins TRBV3-1 to TRBJ2-7; no clear D. The V end was cut by 5 bases, the J end by 2 bases, with 10 bases between. Germline V gives CDR1 LGHDT, CDR2 YNNKEL (reference sequence). The CDR3 is 13 residues long. The CDR3 nucleotides read TGTGCCAGCAGCGCTGGCGGCCCCTACGAGCAGTACTTC. Translation gives CASSAGGPYEQYF.

This clonotype was seen repeatedly, ten times or more. The genes are TRBV28 and TRBJ2-2; a weak D match, TRBD1 (6 bases). Trimming left V 2 bases short and J 7 bases short, with 14 bases between. This CDR3 is 15 amino acids long. Germline V gene lookup returns CDR1 MDHEN and CDR2 SYDVKM. DNA of the CDR3: TGTGCCAGCAGTTTAAATCTACAGGGTGTCGGGGAGCTGTTTTTT. It yields the protein CASSLNLQGVGELFF.

V usage is TRBV21-1 and J usage is TRBJ2-1; no DNA check was done on the table's D call, TRBD1. TRBV21-1 is noted as a pseudogene. The CDR3 totals 13 residues. CDR3 nucleotides: TGTGCCGTCCCAGGGGAGCCCTACAATGAGCAGTTCTTC. Its translation: CAVPGEPYNEQFF.

The J gene is TRBJ2-1, the V gene TRBV5-1, with a possible D match to TRBD2 (5 bases). Per the germline V gene, CDR1 is SGHRS and CDR2 is YFSETQ. V was shortened by 2 bases and J by 10 bases, with 10 bases between the two germline ends. This CDR3 spans 12 amino acids. In DNA form, the CDR3 reads TGCGCCAGCAGCTTAGGACGCGGGGAGCAGTTCTTC. As protein: CASSLGRGEQFF.